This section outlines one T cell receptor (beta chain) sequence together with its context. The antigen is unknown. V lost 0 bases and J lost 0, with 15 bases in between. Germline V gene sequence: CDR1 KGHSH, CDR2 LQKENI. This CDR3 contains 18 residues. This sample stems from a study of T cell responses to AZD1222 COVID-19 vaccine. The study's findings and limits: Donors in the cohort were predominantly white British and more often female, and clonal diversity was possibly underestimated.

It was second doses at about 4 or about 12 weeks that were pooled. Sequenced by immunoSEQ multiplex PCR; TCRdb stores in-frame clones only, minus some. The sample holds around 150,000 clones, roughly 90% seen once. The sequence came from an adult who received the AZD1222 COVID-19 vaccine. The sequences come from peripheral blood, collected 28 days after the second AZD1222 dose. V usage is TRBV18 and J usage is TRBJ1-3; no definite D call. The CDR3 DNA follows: TGTGCCAGCTCACCACCGAATTCGAGGGCCTCCTCTGGAAACACCATATATTTT. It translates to CASSPPNSRASSGNTIYF.